These 32 T cell receptor beta chains were sequenced from one sample in a study of Ad26.COV2.S vaccination and SARS-CoV-2 variants. Assay used: immunoSEQ multiplex PCR; TCRdb lists only in-frame clones, some missing. This table has roughly 240,000 clones, approximately 90% appearing once. The treatment denotes: roughly 19 received Ad26.COV2.S at low or high dose, single or two shots; five or six received placebo; per-sample allocation not given. Sampling occurred on day 63 after the first vaccine or placebo injection. The source was peripheral blood, collected in a trial of Ad26.COV2.S vaccine versus placebo. The receptors here all came from a person between 18 and 60 years old who received the Ad26.COV2.S COVID-19 vaccine or a placebo.

This clone showed up just once. This rearrangement joins TRBV6-2 or TRBV6-3 to TRBJ1-1, with a possible D match to TRBD1 (5 bases). Germline assignment: CDR1 MNHEY and CDR2 SVGEGT. This CDR3 has 14 amino acids. The V end lost 3 bases, the J end lost 4 bases, and 12 bases lay between the germline ends. CDR3 sequence: CASSYGGQGTEAFF. CDR3 DNA sequence: TGTGCCAGCAGTTATGGAGGGCAGGGCACTGAAGCTTTCTTT.

J is TRBJ2-5 and V is TRBV5-4; a possible D gene is TRBD2 (6 bases). The V end was cut by 2 bases, the J end by 4 bases, with 18 bases between. CDR3 size: 16 residues. Germline-derived CDR1 and CDR2 are SGHNT and YYREEE (reference sequence). The CDR3 DNA sequence: TGTGCCAGCAGCTTCTCCCGCGCGACTAGTAGAGAGACCCAGTACTTC. Translating gives CASSFSRATSRETQYF.

This clone has just one count. The chain employs TRBV30 and TRBJ2-6, with a weak D call TRBD1 (5 bases). V was clipped by 2 bases and J by 0 bases, with 14 bases between them. Germline CDR1 and CDR2: GTSNPN and SVGIG (reference sequence). The CDR3 contains 17 residues. The CDR3 reads CAWSPGPGNSGANVLTF. The CDR3 DNA sequence: TGTGCCTGGAGTCCCGGACCAGGGAACTCTGGGGCCAACGTCCTGACTTTC. Looking up the rest from reference TRBV30 and TRBJ2-6 gives the full variable domain: SQTIHQWPATLVQPVGSPLSLECTVEGTSNPNLYWYRQAAGRGLQLLFYSVGIGQISSEVPQNLSASRPQDRQFILSSKKLLLSDSGFYLCAWSPGPGNSGANVLTFGAGSRLTVL.

The chain joins TRBV29-1 to TRBJ1-4; D is undetermined. The CDR3 is 16 residues long. Trimming cost V 3 bases and J 8 bases, with 22 bases left between them. In germline, CDR1 is SQVTM, CDR2 ANQGSEA. The CDR3 spells CSVEPLIGPIGEKLFF. CDR3 in DNA: TGCAGCGTTGAGCCCCTAATTGGGCCGATAGGGGAAAAACTGTTTTTT.

The rearrangement uses TRBV28 and TRBJ2-7, with 12 bases identical to TRBD2. This CDR3 contains 15 residues. The V gene's germline CDR1 is MDHEN and CDR2 SYDVKM. The V and J ends lost 5 bases and 1 base, in that order; junction bases with no gene match: 3. CDR3: CASSGGLAGSYEQYF. CDR3 nucleotide sequence: TGTGCCAGCAGTGGTGGACTAGCGGGGTCCTACGAGCAGTACTTC.

This chain's CDR3 is CASSLENGAGEKLFF. CDR3 nucleotides: TGCGCCAGCAGCTTGGAGAATGGGGCGGGAGAAAAACTGTTTTTT. The chain employs TRBV5-1 and TRBJ1-4, with a possible D match to TRBD1 (5 bases). Germline loops: CDR1 SGHRS, CDR2 YFSETQ. The CDR3 length is 15 residues. V lost 0 bases and J lost 8, with 14 bases in between.

The chain joins TRBV7-9 to TRBJ1-1, with 7 bases aligning to TRBD1. In germline, CDR1 is SEHNR, CDR2 FQNEAQ (reference sequence). The V and J ends lost 2 bases and 4 bases, in that order; junction bases with no gene match: 4. CDR3 length: 14 residues. This chain's CDR3 is CASSLNQGVTEAFF. The CDR3 nucleotides read TGTGCCAGCAGCTTAAACCAGGGGGTCACTGAAGCTTTCTTT.

This chain uses TRBV5-5 with TRBJ1-3, with TRBD1 identical over 7 bases. Germline V gene sequence: CDR1 SGHKS, CDR2 YYEKEE (reference sequence). Losses at the gene ends were 4 bases for V and 2 bases for J; bases not matched to a gene: 3. The CDR3 extends over 14 amino acids. CDR3 nucleotides: TGTGCCAGCAGCACTACAGGGGCTGGAAACACCATATATTTT. Translating it yields CASSTTGAGNTIYF.

The chain recombines TRBV15 with TRBJ2-5; D call uncertain. There are 15 residues in the CDR3. V was clipped by 0 bases and J by 0 bases, with 8 bases between them. The germline gives CDR1 LNHNV, CDR2 YYDKDF (reference sequence). Written as DNA, the CDR3 is TGTGCCACCAGCAGAGATAAAGTGTACCAAGAGACCCAGTACTTC. It yields the protein CATSRDKVYQETQYF.

The chain carries TRBV27 and TRBJ2-7, with 11 bases fitting TRBD2. CDR1 and CDR2 (germline): MNHEY, SMNVEV (reference sequence). The length of the CDR3 is 16 residues. Germline trimming cut 2 bases from V and 2 bases from J; bases unmatched to any gene: 5. The CDR3: CASSLQGTSGPYEQYF. The CDR3 DNA is TGTGCCAGCAGTTTACAGGGGACTAGCGGCCCCTACGAGCAGTACTTC.

This clone was detected only once. V gene TRBV28 combines with J gene TRBJ1-2; the D gene is possibly TRBD1 (6 bases). V was clipped by 3 bases and J by 6 bases, with 14 bases between them. The CDR3 has 14 residues. Looked up from germline, CDR1 is MDHEN and CDR2 is SYDVKM. The CDR3 DNA reads TGTGCCAGCAGTTTGGGGGGGCAGGCAAATGGCTACACCTTC. Translation: CASSLGGQANGYTF.

Here the CDR3 DNA reads TGTGCCCAGCGGCAGATCTCTGGAAACACCATATATTTT. It encodes CAQRQISGNTIYF. The rearrangement uses TRBV21-1 and TRBJ1-3. TRBV21-1 is assigned pseudogene status. This CDR3 is 13 amino acids long.

The sample holds one count of this clone. The V gene is TRBV14, the J gene TRBJ2-5; 14 nucleotides agree with TRBD2. V shed 0 bases, J shed 5 bases, and the junction held 8 bases outside the gene matches. This CDR3 is built from 18 residues. Germline-derived CDR1 and CDR2 are SGHDN and FVKESK. Written as DNA, the CDR3 is TGTGCCAGCAGCCAAGAGAGACTAGCGGGAGGGTGGCGTGAGACCCAGTACTTC. Translating gives CASSQERLAGGWRETQYF.

The J gene is TRBJ2-3, the V gene TRBV14; no clear D gene. V shed 4 bases and J shed 1 base, with 9 bases lying between them. There are 14 residues in the CDR3. In germline, CDR1 is SGHDN, CDR2 FVKESK. CDR3 protein: CASSPDRGTDTQYF. The CDR3 coding sequence is TGTGCCAGCAGCCCCGATAGGGGCACAGATACGCAGTATTTT. Drawing the rest from reference TRBV14 and TRBJ2-3, the complete variable domain is EAGVTQFPSHSVIEKGQTVTLRCDPISGHDNLYWYRRVMGKEIKFLLHFVKESKQDESGMPNNRFLAERTGGTYSTLKVQPAELEDSGVYFCASSPDRGTDTQYFGPGTRLTVL.

In its sample, this clone was seen once. Here the CDR3 DNA reads TGTGCCATCAGTGAAAGTAGGGGATGGTATGGCTACACCTTC. This sequence encodes CAISESRGWYGYTF. The chain joins TRBV10-3 to TRBJ1-2; D perhaps matches TRBD1 (5 bases). Germline CDR1 is ENHRY and CDR2 is SYGVKD. V was shortened by 3 bases and J by 5 bases, with 13 bases between the two germline ends. The CDR3 totals 14 residues.

The chain couples TRBV9 to TRBJ2-3; 9 nucleotides agree with TRBD2. V was pared by 4 bases and J by 2 bases, with 8 bases of the junction left unmatched. Germline CDR1 reads SGDLS; CDR2 reads YYNGEE. The CDR3 consists of 16 residues. Written as DNA, the CDR3 is TGTGCCAGCAGCCCCGTGAGCGGGGGGTCCACAGATACGCAGTATTTT. This codes for CASSPVSGGSTDTQYF. Together with reference TRBV9 and TRBJ2-3, the CDR3 gives the full variable domain: DSGVTQTPKHLITATGQRVTLRCSPRSGDLSVYWYQQSLDQGLQFLIQYYNGEERAKGNILERFSAQQFPDLHSELNLSSLELGDSALYFCASSPVSGGSTDTQYFGPGTRLTVL.

V and J are TRBV28 and TRBJ1-2; unclear D gene. CDR3 length equals 12 residues. Germline loops: CDR1 MDHEN, CDR2 SYDVKM. Between the trimmed V and J ends, which lost 4 bases and 2 bases, there was a span of 5 bases. The CDR3, as DNA: TGTGCCAGCAGTTCTGGGAACTATGGCTACACCTTC. Protein sequence: CASSSGNYGYTF.

This clone was picked up one time. Other DNA sequences from this sample encode an identical CDR3 as well. The chain joins TRBV5-1 to TRBJ2-5; the D is unclear. The germline V and J ends were trimmed by 3 bases and 2 bases, with 2 bases remaining between them. The CDR3 totals 11 residues. Germline CDR1 is SGHRS and CDR2 is YFSETQ. The CDR3: CASSSQETQYF. The DNA for the CDR3 is TGCGCCAGCAGCTCGCAAGAGACCCAGTACTTC.

This chain joins TRBV30 and TRBJ2-7; unclear D gene. The CDR3 has 11 amino acids. Between the trimmed V and J ends, which lost 1 base and 7 bases, there was a span of 8 bases. CDR1 and CDR2 from the germline V gene are GTSNPN and SVGIG (reference sequence). The CDR3 coding sequence is TGTGCCTGGAGTGCAACTCGAGAGCAGTACTTC. Amino acid sequence: CAWSATREQYF.

This chain uses TRBV9 with TRBJ2-3, with 12 nucleotides matching TRBD2. The germline V gene encodes CDR1 SGDLS and CDR2 YYNGEE. The CDR3 sequence is 18 residues long. Germline trimming cut 3 bases from V and 4 bases from J; bases unmatched to any gene: 12. The CDR3 nucleotides are TGTGCCAGCAGCGCTGCTAGCGGGAGGGCCACTTCTCCAGATACGCAGTATTTT. This gives the protein CASSAASGRATSPDTQYF.

Written as DNA, the CDR3 is TGTGCCAGCAGCTTAAAGGTCGGGGAGCAGTTCTTC. It specifies CASSLKVGEQFF. V gene TRBV7-9 combines with J gene TRBJ2-1, with unresolved D. Germline V gene sequence: CDR1 SEHNR, CDR2 FQNEAQ (reference sequence). This CDR3 spans 12 amino acids. The V end was cut by 2 bases, the J end by 10 bases, with 9 bases between. The full variable domain, with the rest looked up from reference TRBV7-9 and TRBJ2-1, is DTGVSQNPRHKITKRGQNVTFRCDPISEHNRLYWYRQTLGQGPEFLTYFQNEAQLEKSRLLSDRFSAERPKGSFSTLEIQRTEQGDSAMYLCASSLKVGEQFFGPGTRLTVL.

CDR3 sequence (DNA): TGTGCCAGCAGTGAATCCGGGAATTCACCCCTCCACTTT. It yields the protein CASSESGNSPLHF. The chain is built from TRBV6-1 and TRBJ1-6; D gene ambiguous. CDR1 and CDR2 (germline): MNHNS, SASEGT. The CDR3 is 13 amino acids. The ends were cut back, 2 bases at V and 7 bases at J, with 6 bases in the middle.

The V call is TRBV3-1 (or the pseudogene TRBV3-2), the J call TRBJ1-2; D may be TRBD1 (6 bases). Trimming pared 4 bases from V and 6 bases from J, leaving 15 bases between. CDR1 is LGHDT and CDR2 is YNNKEL in the germline V gene (reference sequence). This CDR3 contains 14 residues. Here the CDR3 DNA reads TGTGCCAGCAGCCGACTAAGGACAGTGGATGGCTACACCTTC. This codes for CASSRLRTVDGYTF.

The rearrangement uses TRBV5-3 and TRBJ2-5, with D perhaps being TRBD1 or TRBD2 (5 bases each). TRBV5-3 is an open reading frame, and its role is uncertain. V dropped 3 bases and J dropped 4 bases, with 16 bases sitting between them. The CDR3 is 15 amino acids. The DNA of the CDR3 is TGTGCCAGAAGCTCCCGGGACGCGAAGCGAGAGACCCAGTACTTC. This sequence encodes CARSSRDAKRETQYF.

The rearrangement uses TRBV30 and TRBJ1-1, with D possibly matching TRBD1 (5 bases). The CDR3 has 16 amino acids. Trimming stripped 3 bases from V and 0 bases from J, with 17 bases between. Germline V gene sequence: CDR1 GTSNPN, CDR2 SVGIG (reference sequence). The CDR3 protein is CAWRSGVWGMNTEAFF. In DNA, the CDR3 is TGTGCCTGGAGATCGGGGGTCTGGGGAATGAACACTGAAGCTTTCTTT.

This clone has a single count. The J gene is TRBJ1-5, the V gene TRBV23-1; perhaps TRBD1 as D (6 bases). TRBV23-1 counts as an open reading frame of uncertain function. CDR3 length: 17 amino acids. V lost 0 bases to trimming and J lost 2 bases, with 14 bases between them. The CDR3 nucleotides are TGCGCCAGCAGTCAATCGGCAGGGGTGTCCGGCAATCAGCCCCAGCATTTT. Translation gives CASSQSAGVSGNQPQHF.

The chain combines TRBV6-5 with TRBJ2-5; the match to TRBD1 covers 7 bases. Looked up from germline, CDR1 is MNHEY and CDR2 is SVGAGI. The CDR3 covers 14 residues. V dropped 10 bases and J dropped 5; count of bases not matched to a gene: 13. This chain's CDR3 is CAKDRNYLGETQYF. Written as DNA, the CDR3 is TGTGCCAAGGACAGGAACTACCTGGGGGAGACCCAGTACTTC.

This clone was observed a few times. The chain links TRBV10-3 to TRBJ1-5; D gene unclear. Per the germline V gene, CDR1 is ENHRY and CDR2 is SYGVKD. Trimming shortened V by 2 bases and J by 7 bases, and 12 bases separated the two germline ends. The CDR3 loop spans 14 amino acids. CDR3 DNA: TGTGCCATCAGTGAGCGGGCCCCAGAACAGCCCCAGCATTTT. It codes for CAISERAPEQPQHF.

To note about this clone: Other DNA variants within this sample encode the same CDR3. The V and J genes are TRBV28 and TRBJ1-1; TRBD1 is a possible D gene (5 bases). Germline V gene data show CDR1 as MDHEN and CDR2 as SYDVKM. V lost 6 bases and J 1 base, leaving 9 bases between the germline ends. The CDR3 has 13 residues. The CDR3 DNA reads TGTGCCAGCAGCCCCACAGGGAACACTGAAGCTTTCTTT. Protein: CASSPTGNTEAFF.

The chain combines TRBV30 with TRBJ1-1; no firm D call. V was trimmed by 1 base and J by 1 base, leaving 7 bases between them. In germline, CDR1 is GTSNPN, CDR2 SVGIG (reference sequence). The CDR3 contains 13 residues. The CDR3 here is CAWSGRWNTEAFF. DNA for the CDR3: TGTGCCTGGAGTGGACGGTGGAACACTGAAGCTTTCTTT.

The chain links TRBV1 to TRBJ1-6. TRBV1 is flagged as a pseudogene. CDR3 length: 13 residues. CDR3 in amino acids: CTSSPSMDSPLHF. DNA for the CDR3: TGCACCAGCAGCCCCAGCATGGATTCACCCCTCCACTTT.

This clone was counted a single time. The chain has TRBV27 and TRBJ1-2, with D perhaps TRBD1 (5 bases). V was trimmed by 5 bases and J by 2 bases, leaving 18 bases between them. Per the germline V gene, CDR1 is MNHEY and CDR2 is SMNVEV (reference sequence). This CDR3 is built from 16 residues. In nucleotides, the CDR3 is TGTGCCAGCAGTCCTCTGGCCGGACGGGACAACTATGGCTACACCTTC. This sequence encodes CASSPLAGRDNYGYTF.